This entry concerns a single TCR beta chain. This clonotype was seen ten or more times. What antigen it recognizes has not been identified. Base qualities are not recorded, but no much larger clone differs from it by a single base. The sample is drawn from a study of naive and memory T cell subsets (dated by TCRdb to 2015 to 2018). In the study overall: Sorted naive and memory T cell subsets from peripheral blood were analyzed in the study using a UMI-based, open-source pipeline for TCR alpha and beta sequencing. RNA was DNase-treated and reverse transcribed with TCR constant-region primers, mostly using SuperScript III. Complete agreement was observed between the functional CMV T cell responses and the IgG serology results. Beyond this particular receptor, the publication reports: Once error correction was done, more than 90% of naive TCR sequences showed up just once, which made the naive abundance distributions much steeper than those of the memory subsets. A clonotype was defined as a single alpha or beta chain sequence rather than as a paired alpha/beta receptor. In both CD4 and CD8 cells, a rise in Gini index and a fall in Shannon and inverse Simpson diversity were observed from naive through CM, EM and EMRA. The repertoire findings for the naive and memory subsets could not be validated against a ground truth because none was available. RNA-based TCR counts may be affected by expression changes linked to T cell activation and differentiation. A power law was followed by TCR abundance, with an exponent that differed between naive and memory subsets but was consistent across the three individuals. A few larger clonotypes were found in naive repertoires, especially CD8, and these larger clonotypes were possibly memory cells re-expressing CD45RA.

The method behind the library was UMI-ligation and nested PCR. The beta constant-region primer was an equimolar mix of two oligonucleotides covering both TRBC1 and TRBC2. The ligated cDNA went through four rounds of PCR with nested alpha and beta constant-region primers together with the SP2 primer. A single-stranded oligonucleotide carrying the SP2 primer and a 12-nucleotide UMI was ligated to the 3' end of the cDNA by T4 RNA ligase 1. The ligation reaction was kept at 16 degrees C for about 19-24 hours. PCR2 was usually performed as a SYBR Green qPCR and halted at a preset threshold so that over-amplification would not occur. Agencourt AMPure XP magnetic beads were used for all purifications after the first. Library amounts were measured by Qubit and library quality was assessed on a TapeStation, where the main peak was expected at around 650 bp. Pooled libraries were sequenced on an Illumina MiSeq with v2 2x251 paired-end kits, typically giving roughly 0.95-2.3 million reads per sample. Each sample library was pooled at 4 nM, and roughly 5-8% PhiX was included to improve cluster recognition. As for how the authors treated the data: V and J genes were assigned to Demultiplexor-processed FASTQ reads by Decombinator through tag matching, with a single base-pair mismatch being allowed. Collapsinator relied on UMIs to fix sequencing errors as well as frequency errors caused by PCR heterogeneity. TCRs were translated and CDR3s were extracted from the conserved cysteine to the FGXG phenylalanine by CDR3Translator, with non-productive sequences being flagged. Gini, Shannon entropy and inverse Simpson indices were calculated on repertoires that had been subsampled to equal numbers of UMI-defined TCRs. Power-law fits to clonotype abundance distributions were performed by maximum likelihood within the linear range. On one naive CD8 sample, the pipeline and MIGEC gave similar UMI counts, unique TCR numbers and clonal distributions. In one analysis, naive TCRs that were also found in any memory subset of the same donor were excluded from the naive repertoire. Repertoires were searched for about 7,300 CMV-associated CDR3 sequences compiled from VDJdb and a published dataset. TCRdb itself trimmed the public reads at Q25 with fastp, ran MiXCR and retained productive beta chains. Here each entry gathers all rows of one CDR3 protein and keeps the most common genes and DNA. The V and J calls reflect TCRdb's pipeline rather than the authors' work. The sample contains tens of thousands of distinct CDR3 sequences, roughly 9.2% of them found a single time. 1.2% of the sample belongs to the ten largest clones.

Separate amplification of TCR alpha and beta chain libraries was performed from the second PCR step onward. The CMV status of each donor was determined by measuring IFNgamma production from CD4+ T cells after fresh PBMCs had been stimulated overnight with CMV viral lysate. Using Miltenyi beads, CD4 T cells were first positively selected, and CD8 T cells were then positively selected from the CD4-negative fraction. After staining for CD3, CD4, CD8, CD45RA, CD27 and a live/dead dye, cells were sorted on a BD Aria II into four subsets based on CD45RA and CD27. Blood was obtained from a few healthy volunteers, and the blood from each volunteer was fractionated into CD4 and CD8 T cells and subsequently into four differentiation subsets. Roughly 120 ml of peripheral blood was collected from each donor, and PBMC were isolated from the blood using Ficoll-Paque PLUS density-gradient centrifugation. The sorted cells were lysed in RLT buffer, after which RNA was extracted using a Qiagen RNeasy kit and kept at -80 degrees C.

The CDR1 and CDR2 encoded by the germline V gene (reference sequence) are SEHNR and FQNEAQ. The CDR3 spans 13 residues, from the cysteine through the phenylalanine. Solely the CDR3 DNA is kept, with 39 bases framed from the first base. V and J are truncated by 2 bases and 2 bases respectively, leaving an intervening sequence of 5 bases. This sequence originates from a human donor in good health. Sequenced: naive CD8+ T cells from blood. Taken with the paper, the label for cell subset or site translates to: naive T cells, CD45RA high CD27+. This sequence uses TRBV7-9 and TRBJ2-3, with the D gene not clear enough to name. The DNA is as follows: TGTGCCAGCAGCTTATTGGTCACAGATACGCAGTATTTT. Protein translation: CASSLLVTDTQYF.